This T cell receptor (beta chain) is drawn from a study of blood T cell repertoires in COVID-19. The overall study: Sites in the United States, Italy and Spain provided acute and convalescent COVID-19 samples. The analysed material was cDNA or gDNA that came from T cells, B-cell-depleted T cells, or PBMCs.

This CDR3 contains 15 residues. Per the germline V gene, CDR1 is MNHEY and CDR2 is SVGAGI. The V segment lost 7 bases and the J segment 0 bases; nucleotides outside the gene matches: 3. In the original analysis: Amplification of reference gene primers was used by the study to estimate nucleated cell counts. Here immunoSEQ multiplex PCR was the method, and the copy in TCRdb shows in-frame clones only, minus some. V and J calls and clone size are copied from that table; D and trimming were computed from the DNA. The sample lists around 130,000 clones, roughly 72% occurring once. This clonotype was obtained from a human donor in a cohort sampled during active COVID-19. The chain carries TRBV6-5 and TRBJ2-1, with 10 bases aligning to TRBD2. The sequenced material came from peripheral blood. CDR3 in amino acids: CASTASGGSYNEQFF. CDR3 DNA: TGTGCCAGCACGGCTAGCGGGGGCTCCTACAATGAGCAGTTCTTC.